A selection of T cell receptor beta chains follows, all from one sample in a study of blood T cells in healthy people across ages. In TCRdb, the 5' RACE reads were re-called with MiXCR into one record per CDR3 protein. The profile shows about 800,000 distinct CDR3 sequences, nearly 60% of them singletons. Sequencing was done on a sample of blood. The receptors originated from a man younger than 40 in good health. The CDR3 runs from the conserved cysteine through the conserved F or W. Fields, in order: V gene, J gene, clone size, D gene, CDR3 DNA, CDR3 protein. D genes are given only for firm matches. Clone size is shown for a subset of rows, as once, few, many or a class of expanded clone.

v_gene: TRBV6-6
j_gene: TRBJ1-4
abundance: few
d_gene: -
CDR3nt: TGTGCCAGCATCGGACAGTTCGAGGAAAAACTGTTTTTT
CDR3aa: CASIGQFEEKLFF

v_gene: TRBV2
j_gene: TRBJ2-1
abundance: -
d_gene: TRBD1
CDR3nt: TGTGGATGGACAGGGAAAGCATACAATGAGCAGTTCTTC
CDR3aa: CGWTGKAYNEQFF

v_gene: TRBV5-6
j_gene: TRBJ2-3
abundance: -
d_gene: TRBD2
CDR3nt: TGTGCCAGCAGCTCCCTAGGACTAGCGGGAGGGACAGATACGCAGTATTTT
CDR3aa: CASSSLGLAGGTDTQYF

v_gene: TRBV12-3/TRBV12-4
j_gene: TRBJ1-2
abundance: -
d_gene: -
CDR3nt: TGTGCCAGCAGTCCCCCAGGGAAGACTTATTATGGCTACACCTTC
CDR3aa: CASSPPGKTYYGYTF

v_gene: TRBV24-1
j_gene: TRBJ2-7
abundance: -
d_gene: -
CDR3nt: TGTGCCACGGGGGGCCAGGGGAGTTCCTACGAGCAGTACTTC
CDR3aa: CATGGQGSSYEQYF

v_gene: TRBV7-2
j_gene: TRBJ2-4
abundance: few
d_gene: -
CDR3nt: TGTGCCAGCAGCTTAGGCAGGGTCGGAAACATTCAGTACTTC
CDR3aa: CASSLGRVGNIQYF

v_gene: TRBV5-1
j_gene: TRBJ2-3
abundance: few
d_gene: TRBD2
CDR3nt: TGCGCCAGCAGCCTCCTTAGCGGGAGCGGCACAGATACGCAGTATTTT
CDR3aa: CASSLLSGSGTDTQYF

v_gene: TRBV20-1
j_gene: TRBJ2-7
abundance: -
d_gene: -
CDR3nt: TGCAGTGCTCCCGTCCAGGGCTACGAGCAGTACTTC
CDR3aa: CSAPVQGYEQYF

v_gene: TRBV4-2
j_gene: TRBJ2-3
abundance: few
d_gene: -
CDR3nt: TGTGCCAGCAGCCAAGAGTTCGGCAGGGGAGAATTGGGAACGCAGTATTTT
CDR3aa: CASSQEFGRGELGTQYF

v_gene: TRBV7-2
j_gene: TRBJ2-3
abundance: -
d_gene: TRBD2
CDR3nt: TGTGCCAGCAGCTTAGCCCTAGCGGGGTCAGATACGCAGTATTTT
CDR3aa: CASSLALAGSDTQYF